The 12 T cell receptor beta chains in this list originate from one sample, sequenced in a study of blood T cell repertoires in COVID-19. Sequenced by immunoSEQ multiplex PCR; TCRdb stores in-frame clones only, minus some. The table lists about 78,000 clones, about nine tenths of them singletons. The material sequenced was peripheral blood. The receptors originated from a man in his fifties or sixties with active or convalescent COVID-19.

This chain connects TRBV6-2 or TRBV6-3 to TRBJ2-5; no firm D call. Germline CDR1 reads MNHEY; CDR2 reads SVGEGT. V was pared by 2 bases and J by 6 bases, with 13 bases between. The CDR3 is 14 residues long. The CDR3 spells CASSYHLEAQTQYF. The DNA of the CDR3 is TGTGCCAGCAGTTACCACCTGGAAGCGCAGACCCAGTACTTC.

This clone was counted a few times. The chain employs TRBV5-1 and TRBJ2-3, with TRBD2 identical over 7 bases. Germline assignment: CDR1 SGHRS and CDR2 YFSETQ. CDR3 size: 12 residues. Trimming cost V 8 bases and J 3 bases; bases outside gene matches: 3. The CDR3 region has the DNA TGCGCCAGTGGGGGGGAAACAGATACGCAGTATTTT. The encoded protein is CASGGETDTQYF.

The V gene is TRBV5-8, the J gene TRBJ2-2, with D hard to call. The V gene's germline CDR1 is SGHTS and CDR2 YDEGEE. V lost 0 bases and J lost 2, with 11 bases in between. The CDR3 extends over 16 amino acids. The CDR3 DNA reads TGTGCCAGCAGCTTGGGGTCTAGGTTTAACACCGGGGAGCTGTTTTTT. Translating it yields CASSLGSRFNTGELFF.

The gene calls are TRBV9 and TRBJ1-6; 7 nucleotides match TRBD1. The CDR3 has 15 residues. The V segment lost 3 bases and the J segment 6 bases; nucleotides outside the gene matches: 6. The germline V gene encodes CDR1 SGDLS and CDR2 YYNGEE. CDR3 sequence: CASSGTGVANSPLHF. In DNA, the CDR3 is TGTGCCAGCAGCGGTACAGGGGTTGCTAATTCACCCCTCCACTTT.

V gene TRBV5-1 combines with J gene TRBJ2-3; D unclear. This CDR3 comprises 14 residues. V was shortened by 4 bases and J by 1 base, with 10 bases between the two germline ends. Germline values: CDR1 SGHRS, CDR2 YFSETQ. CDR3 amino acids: CASSPKLGTDTQYF. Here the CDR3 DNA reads TGCGCCAGCAGCCCCAAGCTGGGCACAGATACGCAGTATTTT.

CDR3 sequence (DNA): TGTGCCAGCAGCTCGTCTAGCGGGGGGGTCAATGAGCAGTTCTTC. Protein sequence: CASSSSSGGVNEQFF. This chain links TRBV6-4 with TRBJ2-1; 12 bases are a match to TRBD2. The CDR3 is 15 amino acids. The V segment lost 6 bases and the J segment 6 bases; nucleotides outside the gene matches: 6. Per germline, CDR1 MRHNA and CDR2 SNTAGT.

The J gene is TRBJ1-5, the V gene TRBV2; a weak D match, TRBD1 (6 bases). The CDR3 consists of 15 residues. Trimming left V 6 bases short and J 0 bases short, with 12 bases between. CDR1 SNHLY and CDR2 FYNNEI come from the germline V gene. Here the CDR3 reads CASRDGTNSNQPQHF. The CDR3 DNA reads TGTGCCAGCAGGGACGGGACAAATAGCAATCAGCCCCAGCATTTT.

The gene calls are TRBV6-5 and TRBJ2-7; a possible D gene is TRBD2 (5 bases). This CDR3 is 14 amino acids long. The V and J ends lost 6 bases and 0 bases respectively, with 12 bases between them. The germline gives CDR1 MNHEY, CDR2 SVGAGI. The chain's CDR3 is CASRVEGYSYEQYV. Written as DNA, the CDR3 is TGTGCCAGCAGGGTTGAGGGTTACTCCTACGAGCAGTACGTC.

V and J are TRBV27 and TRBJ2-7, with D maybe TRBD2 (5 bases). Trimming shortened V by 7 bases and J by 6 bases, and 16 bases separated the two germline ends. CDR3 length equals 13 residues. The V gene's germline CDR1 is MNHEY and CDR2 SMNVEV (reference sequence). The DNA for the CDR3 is TGTGCCAGCACGGGGTCGGGGTTCGGCGAGCAGTACGTC. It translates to CASTGSGFGEQYV.

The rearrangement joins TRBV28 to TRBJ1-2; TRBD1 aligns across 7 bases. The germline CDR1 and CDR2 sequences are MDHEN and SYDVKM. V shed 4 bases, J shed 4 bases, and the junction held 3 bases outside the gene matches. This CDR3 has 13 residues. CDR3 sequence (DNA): TGTGCCAGCAGTTCCGGGACAGTCTATGGCTACACCTTC. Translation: CASSSGTVYGYTF.

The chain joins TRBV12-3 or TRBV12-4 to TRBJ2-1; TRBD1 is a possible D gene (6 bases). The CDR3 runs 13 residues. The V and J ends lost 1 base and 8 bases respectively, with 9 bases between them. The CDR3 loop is CASSLDRDDEQFF. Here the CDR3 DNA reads TGTGCCAGCAGTTTAGACAGGGATGATGAGCAGTTCTTC.

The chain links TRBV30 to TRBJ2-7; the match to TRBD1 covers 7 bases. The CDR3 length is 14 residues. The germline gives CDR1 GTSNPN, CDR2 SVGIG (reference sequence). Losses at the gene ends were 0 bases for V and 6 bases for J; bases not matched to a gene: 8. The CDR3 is CAWSVLGGKGEQYF. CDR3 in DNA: TGTGCCTGGAGTGTACTAGGGGGCAAGGGCGAGCAGTACTTC.